These T cell receptor beta chains were read from a single sample in a study of cytomegalovirus exposure and HLA in healthy donors. Clones were read by immunoSEQ multiplex PCR, and TCRdb kept only the in-frame ones, dropping some. The data show about 31,000 clones, roughly 44% seen once. The sample comprised PBMCs. Source of these receptors: a woman between 45 and 60 years old in good health and CMV-seronegative. The CDR3 runs from the conserved cysteine through the conserved F or W. A D gene is named only where the DNA matches it firmly. Part of the rows lack a size; the others show once, few, many or a class for expanded clones.

TRBD1	-	TRBV12-5	TRBJ2-7	15	TGTGCTAGTGGATTCGCAGGGGGCATGTACTACGAGCAGTACTTC	CASGFAGGMYYEQYF
-	once	TRBV27	TRBJ2-3	12	TGTGCCAGCAGCGGGAGCACAGATACGCAGTATTTT	CASSGSTDTQYF
-	-	TRBV29-1	TRBJ2-3	13	TGCAGCGTTGAAGCGGGGGACACAGATACGCAGTATTTT	CSVEAGDTDTQYF
-	-	TRBV11-2	TRBJ2-7	14	TGTGCCAGCAGCGCCGGACTCCACTCCTACGAGCAGTACTTC	CASSAGLHSYEQYF
-	few	TRBV21-1	TRBJ1-6	14	TGTGCCAGCAGCAAAAGAGAGGAGAATTCACCCCTCCACTTT	CASSKREENSPLHF
TRBD1	-	TRBV7-8	TRBJ1-4	17	TGTGCCAGCAGCTTAGGACAGGGGGCAGCAACTAATGAAAAACTGTTTTTT	CASSLGQGAATNEKLFF
-	once	TRBV28	TRBJ2-7	15	TGTGCCAGCACCACCACAGGGCTAGGCTCCTACGAGCAGTACTTC	CASTTTGLGSYEQYF
-	-	TRBV21-1	TRBJ1-6	15	TGTGCCAGCAGCCCTCGACAGGCGTATAATTCACCCCTCCACTTT	CASSPRQAYNSPLHF
-	few	TRBV29-1	TRBJ1-1	12	TGCAGCGTTGACGGGTTGAACACTGAAGCTTTCTTT	CSVDGLNTEAFF
TRBD1	few	TRBV28	TRBJ1-4	15	TGTGCCAGCAGTTCTAGACAGGGGTTCGGTGGAAAACTGTTTTTT	CASSSRQGFGGKLFF
TRBD2	-	TRBV27	TRBJ2-2	18	TGTGCCAGCAGTAAGCGGACTAGCGGGAGAGGGTACGCCGGGGAGCTGTTTTTT	CASSKRTSGRGYAGELFF
-	-	TRBV2	TRBJ1-1	15	TGTGCCAGCAGGATGAGGGCAGGCGCAAACACTGAAGCTTTCTTT	CASRMRAGANTEAFF
-	-	TRBV5-1	TRBJ2-7	13	TGCGCCAGCAGCTTACAGGATGGATACGAGCAGTACTTC	CASSLQDGYEQYF
-	few	TRBV7-8	TRBJ1-3	16	TGTGCCAGCAGCGCATACAGGATCCCCTCTGGAAACACCATATATTTT	CASSAYRIPSGNTIYF
TRBD2	few	TRBV19	TRBJ2-3	16	TGTGCCAGTAGTCCCCGGCTAGCGGGAGGCGCAGATACGCAGTATTTT	CASSPRLAGGADTQYF
TRBD1	-	TRBV29-1	TRBJ2-7	13	TGCAGCGTTGAGGGGACAGGGGCCTACGAGCAGTACTTC	CSVEGTGAYEQYF
TRBD1	-	TRBV7-6	TRBJ2-1	15	TGTGCCAGCAGCTTACAGGGACAGGGATACAATGAGCAGTTCTTC	CASSLQGQGYNEQFF
TRBD1	few	TRBV6-5	TRBJ2-7	15	TGTGCCAGCAGTTACAGCGGGACAGGGGAGAACGAGCAGTACTTC	CASSYSGTGENEQYF
TRBD2	-	TRBV18	TRBJ2-3	17	TGTGCCAGCTCACCACGAGCTAGCGGGGGGGCAGCAGATACGCAGTATTTT	CASSPRASGGAADTQYF
TRBD2	-	TRBV19	TRBJ2-7	17	TGTGCCAGTAGTATCGGACTAGCGGGAGGGGTGTCCTACGAGCAGTACTTC	CASSIGLAGGVSYEQYF
TRBD1	few	TRBV9	TRBJ1-3	16	TGTGCCAGCAGCGCGGCACAGGGGGCTACTGGAAACACCATATATTTT	CASSAAQGATGNTIYF
-	-	TRBV5-4	TRBJ2-7	12	TGTGCCAGCAGCTCGGGGTCCTACGAGCAGTACTTC	CASSSGSYEQYF
TRBD2	-	TRBV7-6	TRBJ2-5	16	TGTGCCAGCAGCTTAGGTGGACTAGCCACTGGAGAGACCCAGTACTTC	CASSLGGLATGETQYF
TRBD1	-	TRBV5-5	TRBJ1-1	12	TGTGCCAGCAGCCTGATGGGACAGCAAGCTTTCTTT	CASSLMGQQAFF
-	-	TRBV18	TRBJ1-2	13	TGTGCCAGCTCACCGGGCAACGACTATGGCTACACCTTC	CASSPGNDYGYTF
-	-	TRBV6-5	TRBJ1-4	16	TGTGCCAGCAGTTACTCCGTCGGCGGGGGACGTGAAAAACTGTTTTTT	CASSYSVGGGREKLFF
TRBD1	-	TRBV4-1	TRBJ2-1	14	TGCGCCAGCAGCGGCCGGGACAGGCTCGGCGTTGGGTTCTTC	CASSGRDRLGVGFF
-	-	TRBV6-6	TRBJ1-1	16	TGCGCCAGCAGTTACCTCTTTGGGGCAGGGGACACTGAAGCTTTCTTT	CASSYLFGAGDTEAFF
TRBD1	-	TRBV6-6	TRBJ1-5	15	TGTGCCAGCACCCCCGGACAGGCCAGCAATCAGCCCCAGCATTTT	CASTPGQASNQPQHF
TRBD1	-	TRBV5-1	TRBJ1-2	14	TGCGCCAGCAGCGCCCTGACAGGGGAGTGGGGCTACACCTTC	CASSALTGEWGYTF
-	few	TRBV19	TRBJ1-4	15	TGTGCCAGTAGTATCTTGGGGCCAACTAATGAAAAACTGTTTTTT	CASSILGPTNEKLFF
TRBD1	few	TRBV7-8	TRBJ1-1	13	TGTGCCAGCAGATTGACAGGGGGGACTGAAGCTTTCTTT	CASRLTGGTEAFF
TRBD1	-	TRBV7-9	TRBJ1-2	14	TGTTCCAGCAGCTTCGACGGACAGGGGGGCGGCTACACCTTC	CSSSFDGQGGGYTF
TRBD1	few	TRBV2	TRBJ1-5	12	TGTGCCAGCTCAACAGGGGATCAGCCCCAGCATTTT	CASSTGDQPQHF
-	-	TRBV2	TRBJ1-2	15	TGTGCCAGCAATCCCCCCGGGAGCTTTAACTATGGCTACACCTTC	CASNPPGSFNYGYTF
TRBD2	-	TRBV6-1	TRBJ2-7	20	TGTGCCAGCAGTGACCCCCCCCTAAAACTAGCGGGAGGGCCCGCCTACGAGCAGTACTTC	CASSDPPLKLAGGPAYEQYF
-	few	TRBV7-2	TRBJ1-1	16	TGTGCCAGCAGCTTAAGTGCGGGGGCAATGAACACTGAAGCTTTCTTT	CASSLSAGAMNTEAFF
TRBD2	-	TRBV6-6	TRBJ2-7	16	TGTGCCAGCCTTTCGGGACTAGCGGGAGTTGCCTACGAGCAGTACTTC	CASLSGLAGVAYEQYF
-	once	TRBV10-3	TRBJ2-1	11	TGTGCCATCAGTGTGGAACTAGAGCAGTTCTTC	CAISVELEQFF
-	few	TRBV28	TRBJ1-4	12	TGTGCCAGCAGTTATACACAGGGATCACTGTTTTTT	CASSYTQGSLFF
-	few	TRBV7-8	TRBJ2-2	16	TGTGCCAGCAGCTTAGTCGAGACTAGGAGGTCCGGGGAGCTGTTTTTT	CASSLVETRRSGELFF
TRBD1	few	TRBV6-9	TRBJ1-4	13	TGTGCCAACTTTCAGGGGGCTGATGAAAAACTGTTTTTT	CANFQGADEKLFF
-	-	TRBV2	TRBJ2-6	17	TGTGCCAGCACCTCGGGACTTCAGAGCTCTGGGGCCAACGTCCTGACTTTC	CASTSGLQSSGANVLTF
TRBD1	few	TRBV11-3	TRBJ2-1	14	TGTGCCAGCAGCTCAAGGGACAGGGCCAATGAGCAGTTCTTC	CASSSRDRANEQFF
TRBD1	-	TRBV19	TRBJ1-2	14	TGTGCCAGTAGACCTACAGGGGGCGACTATGGCTACACCTTC	CASRPTGGDYGYTF
-	-	TRBV2	TRBJ1-2	14	TGTGCCAGCAGTGCTTCGACAGCAAACTATGGCTACACCTTC	CASSASTANYGYTF
TRBD1	-	TRBV5-1	TRBJ1-2	14	TGCGCCAGCAGATCGGACAGGGGAGAATATGGCTACACCTTC	CASRSDRGEYGYTF